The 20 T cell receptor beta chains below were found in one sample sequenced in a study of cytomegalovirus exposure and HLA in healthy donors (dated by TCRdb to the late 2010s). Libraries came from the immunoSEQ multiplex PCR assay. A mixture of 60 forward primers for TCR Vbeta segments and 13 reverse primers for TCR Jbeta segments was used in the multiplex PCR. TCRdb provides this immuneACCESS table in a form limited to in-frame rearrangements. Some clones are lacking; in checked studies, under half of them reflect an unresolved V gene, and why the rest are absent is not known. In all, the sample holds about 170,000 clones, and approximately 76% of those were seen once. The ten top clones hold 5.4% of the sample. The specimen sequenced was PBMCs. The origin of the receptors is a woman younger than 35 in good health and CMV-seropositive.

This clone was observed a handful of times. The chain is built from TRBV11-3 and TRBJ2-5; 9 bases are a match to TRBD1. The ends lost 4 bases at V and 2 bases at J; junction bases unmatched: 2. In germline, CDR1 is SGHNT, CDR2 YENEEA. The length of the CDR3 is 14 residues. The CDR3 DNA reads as TGTGCCAGCAGCTCCGGGACAGGGCAAGAGACCCAGTACTTC. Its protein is CASSSGTGQETQYF.

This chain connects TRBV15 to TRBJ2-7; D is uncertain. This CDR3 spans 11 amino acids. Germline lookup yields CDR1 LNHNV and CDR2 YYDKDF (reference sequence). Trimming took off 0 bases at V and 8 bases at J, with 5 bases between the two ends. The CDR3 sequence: CATSRDSKQYF. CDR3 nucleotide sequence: TGTGCCACCAGCAGAGATAGCAAGCAGTACTTC. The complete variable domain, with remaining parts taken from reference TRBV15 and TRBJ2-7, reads DAMVIQNPRYQVTQFGKPVTLSCSQTLNHNVMYWYQQKSSQAPKLLFHYYDKDFNNEADTPDNFQSRRPNTSFCFLDIRSPGLGDTAMYLCATSRDSKQYFGPGTRLTVT.

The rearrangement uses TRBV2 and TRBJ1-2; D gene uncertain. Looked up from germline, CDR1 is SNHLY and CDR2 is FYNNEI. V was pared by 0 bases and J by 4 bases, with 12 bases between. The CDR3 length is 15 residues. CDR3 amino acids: CASSEAPGSAYGYTF. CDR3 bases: TGTGCCAGCAGTGAAGCGCCCGGGTCGGCCTATGGCTACACCTTC.

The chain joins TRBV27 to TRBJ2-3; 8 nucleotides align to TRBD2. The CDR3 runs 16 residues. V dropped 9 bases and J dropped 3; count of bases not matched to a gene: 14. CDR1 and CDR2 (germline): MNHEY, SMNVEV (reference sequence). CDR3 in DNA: TGTGCCAGTTCGCCCCAGCGGGGGATTGGGACAGATACGCAGTATTTT. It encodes CASSPQRGIGTDTQYF.

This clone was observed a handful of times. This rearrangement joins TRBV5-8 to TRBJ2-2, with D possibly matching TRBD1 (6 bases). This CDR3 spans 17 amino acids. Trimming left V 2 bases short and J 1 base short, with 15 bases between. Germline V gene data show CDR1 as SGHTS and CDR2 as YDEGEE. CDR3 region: CASSLILDSLNTGELFF. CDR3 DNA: TGTGCCAGCAGCTTAATTCTGGACAGCCTGAACACCGGGGAGCTGTTTTTT. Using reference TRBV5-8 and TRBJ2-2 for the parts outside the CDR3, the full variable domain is EAGVTQSPTHLIKTRGQQATLRCSPISGHTSVYWYQQALGLGLQFLLWYDEGEERNRGNFPPRFSGRQFPNYSSELNVNALELEDSALYLCASSLILDSLNTGELFFGEGSRLTVL.

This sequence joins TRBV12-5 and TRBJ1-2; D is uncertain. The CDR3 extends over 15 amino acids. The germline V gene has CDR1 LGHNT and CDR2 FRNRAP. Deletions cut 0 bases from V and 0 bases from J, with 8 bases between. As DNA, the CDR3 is TGTGCTAGTGGTTTGGTACGGTCATCTAACTATGGCTACACCTTC. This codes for CASGLVRSSNYGYTF.

CDR3: CASIAGANEKLFF. The CDR3 nucleotides read TGTGCCAGTATAGCAGGGGCTAATGAAAAACTGTTTTTT. This chain uses TRBV19 with TRBJ1-4; TRBD1 is a possible D gene (6 bases). The germline V and J ends were trimmed by 7 bases and 3 bases, with 9 bases remaining between them. CDR3 length: 13 residues. Per germline, CDR1 LNHDA and CDR2 SQIVND (reference sequence).

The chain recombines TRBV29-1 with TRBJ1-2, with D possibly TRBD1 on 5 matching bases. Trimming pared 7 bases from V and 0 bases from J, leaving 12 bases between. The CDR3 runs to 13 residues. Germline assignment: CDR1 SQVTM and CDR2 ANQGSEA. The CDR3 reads CSGRDAANYGYTF. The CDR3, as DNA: TGCAGCGGGCGGGACGCCGCTAACTATGGCTACACCTTC.

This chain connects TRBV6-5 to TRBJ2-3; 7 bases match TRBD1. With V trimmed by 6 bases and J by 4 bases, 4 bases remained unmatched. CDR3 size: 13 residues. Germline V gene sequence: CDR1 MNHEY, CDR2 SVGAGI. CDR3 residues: CASRITGADTQYF. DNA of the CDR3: TGTGCCAGCAGAATAACAGGGGCAGATACGCAGTATTTT.

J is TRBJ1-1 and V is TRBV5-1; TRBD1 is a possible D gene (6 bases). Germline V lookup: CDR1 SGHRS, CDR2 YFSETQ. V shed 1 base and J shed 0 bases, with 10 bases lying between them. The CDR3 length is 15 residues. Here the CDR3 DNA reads TGCGCCAGCAGCTTGTCCCAGGGGATGAACACTGAAGCTTTCTTT. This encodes CASSLSQGMNTEAFF.

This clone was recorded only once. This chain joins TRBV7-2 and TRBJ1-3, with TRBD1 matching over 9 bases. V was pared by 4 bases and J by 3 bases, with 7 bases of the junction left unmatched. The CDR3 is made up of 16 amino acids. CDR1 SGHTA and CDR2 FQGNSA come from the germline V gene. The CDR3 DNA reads TGTGCCAGCAGCTCCCGGGACAGGGCAGGTGGAAACACCATATATTTT. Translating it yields CASSSRDRAGGNTIYF.

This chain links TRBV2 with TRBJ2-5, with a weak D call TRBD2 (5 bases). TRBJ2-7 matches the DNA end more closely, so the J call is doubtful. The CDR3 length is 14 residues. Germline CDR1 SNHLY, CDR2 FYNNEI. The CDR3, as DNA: TGTGCCATACCGAGTCCGGGAAATTCCTACGAGCAGTACTTC. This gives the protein CAIPSPGNSYEQYF.

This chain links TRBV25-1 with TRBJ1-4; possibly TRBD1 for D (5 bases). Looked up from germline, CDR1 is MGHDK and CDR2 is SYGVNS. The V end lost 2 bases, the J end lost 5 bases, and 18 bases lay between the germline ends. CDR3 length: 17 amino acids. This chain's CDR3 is CASSEIQAGRMNEKLFF. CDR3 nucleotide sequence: TGTGCCAGCAGTGAAATCCAAGCGGGGCGTATGAATGAAAAACTGTTTTTT.

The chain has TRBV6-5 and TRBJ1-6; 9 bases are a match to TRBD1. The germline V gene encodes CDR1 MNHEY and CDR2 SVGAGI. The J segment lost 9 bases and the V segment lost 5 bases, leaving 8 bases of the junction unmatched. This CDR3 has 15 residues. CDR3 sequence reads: CASSRKTGGGSPLHF. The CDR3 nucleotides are TGTGCCAGCAGTCGGAAGACAGGGGGAGGTTCACCCCTCCACTTT.

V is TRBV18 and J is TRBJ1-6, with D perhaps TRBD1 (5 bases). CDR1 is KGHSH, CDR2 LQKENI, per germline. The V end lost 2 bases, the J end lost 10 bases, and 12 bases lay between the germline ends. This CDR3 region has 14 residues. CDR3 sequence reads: CASSPDSKLSPLHF. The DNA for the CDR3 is TGTGCCAGCTCACCAGACAGCAAGTTGTCACCCCTCCACTTT.

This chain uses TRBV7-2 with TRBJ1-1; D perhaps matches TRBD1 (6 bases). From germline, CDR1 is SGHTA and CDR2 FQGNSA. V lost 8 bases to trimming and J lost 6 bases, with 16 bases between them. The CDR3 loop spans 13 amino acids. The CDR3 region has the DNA TGTGCCAGCCTACAGGGCTCTTCTGCTGAAGCTTTCTTT. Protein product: CASLQGSSAEAFF.

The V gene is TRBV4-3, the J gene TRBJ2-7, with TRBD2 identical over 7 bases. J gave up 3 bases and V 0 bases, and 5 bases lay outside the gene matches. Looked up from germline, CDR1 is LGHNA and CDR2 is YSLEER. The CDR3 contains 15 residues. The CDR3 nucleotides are TGCGCCAGCAGCCAAGACGGGGGGTTCGGCTACGAGCAGTACTTC. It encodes CASSQDGGFGYEQYF.

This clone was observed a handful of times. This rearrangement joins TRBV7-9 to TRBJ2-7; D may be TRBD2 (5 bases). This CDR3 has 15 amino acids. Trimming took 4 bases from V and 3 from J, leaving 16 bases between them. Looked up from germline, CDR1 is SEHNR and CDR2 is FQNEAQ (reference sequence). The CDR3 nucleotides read TGTGCCAGCAGCTCCGCGTCGGGGTTGTTCTACGAGCAGTACTTC. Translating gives CASSSASGLFYEQYF. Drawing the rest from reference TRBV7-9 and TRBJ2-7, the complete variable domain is DTGVSQNPRHKITKRGQNVTFRCDPISEHNRLYWYRQTLGQGPEFLTYFQNEAQLEKSRLLSDRFSAERPKGSFSTLEIQRTEQGDSAMYLCASSSASGLFYEQYFGPGTRLTVT.

The CDR3 nucleotides read TGTGCCAGCAGCCAGACAGGGAACACTGAAGCTTTCTTT. This encodes CASSQTGNTEAFF. The gene calls are TRBV6-1 and TRBJ1-1; tentatively, D is TRBD1 (6 bases). Per the germline V gene, CDR1 is MNHNS and CDR2 is SASEGT. This CDR3 has 13 amino acids. Trimming took off 6 bases at V and 1 base at J, with 9 bases between the two ends.

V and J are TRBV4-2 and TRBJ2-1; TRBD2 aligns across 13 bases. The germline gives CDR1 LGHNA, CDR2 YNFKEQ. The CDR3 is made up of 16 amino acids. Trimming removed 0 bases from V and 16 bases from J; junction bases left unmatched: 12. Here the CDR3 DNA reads TGTGCCAGCAGCCAAGATGCACTAGCGGGGGGGCCCCCCCGCTTCTTC. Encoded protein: CASSQDALAGGPPRFF.